This TCR beta chain was identified during a study of OX40 agonist ivuxolimab in advanced cancers. With 5 bases removed from V and 9 bases from J, the gap between germline ends came to 14 bases. This CDR3 has 13 amino acids. Germline CDR1 and CDR2: SGHVS and FQNEAQ. Clones were sequenced by immunoSEQ multiplex PCR, and TCRdb holds only the in-frame ones, with some missing. The sample contains around 95,000 clones, under 95% of which appear only once. The gene calls are TRBV7-8 and TRBJ2-1; weak D call: TRBD2 (7 bases). The receptor was isolated from an adult with an advanced solid tumor such as melanoma, head and neck, liver or kidney cancer. The source was CD4+ or CD8+ T cells sorted from blood, collected in a trial of the OX40 agonist ivuxolimab. The CDR3 loop is CASSGRGFGEQFF. The DNA of the CDR3 is TGTGCCAGCAGCGGGAGGGGGTTCGGTGAGCAGTTCTTC.